The sequence of this T cell receptor (beta chain) was determined in a study of cytomegalovirus exposure and HLA in healthy donors. Study-wide findings and caveats: Among donors in an Asian-associated ancestry cluster, a later analysis reportedly found fewer N-insertions than the approximately 700-donor mean.

Germline CDR1 MNHNY, CDR2 SVGAGI (reference sequence). Trimming pared 10 bases from V and 1 base from J, leaving 8 bases between. The CDR3 has 12 amino acids. About this clone itself: Its cognate antigen is unknown.

The PCR had 60 Vbeta and 13 Jbeta primers. Some clones are missing from TCRdb's copy, which holds only in-frame ones; the method was immunoSEQ multiplex PCR. Here the sample spans 190,000 or so clones, about four fifths being singletons. The TCR sequence derives from a man aged 50-59 years in good health and CMV-seronegative. The V call is TRBV6-6, the J call TRBJ1-5; TRBD1 might be the D (6 bases). Specimen: PBMCs. CDR3 nucleotide sequence: TGTGCCACCGGACAGAGCAATCAGCCCCAGCATTTT. Protein product: CATGQSNQPQHF.